The 23 T cell receptor beta chains presented below share a single source sample, sequenced in a study of blood T cell repertoires in COVID-19. Produced via immunoSEQ multiplex PCR; TCRdb's table is partial and in-frame only. The table includes about 83,000 clones, about four fifths detected once. The sequenced material came from peripheral blood. The receptors here all came from a woman at least 80 years old with active or convalescent COVID-19.

The J gene is TRBJ2-5, the V gene TRBV6-5; 7 nucleotides line up with TRBD2. Per germline, CDR1 MNHEY and CDR2 SVGAGI. There are 12 residues in the CDR3. V was pared by 8 bases and J by 5 bases, with 5 bases of the junction left unmatched. As DNA, the CDR3 is TGTGCCAGCTTGGGGGGAGGGGAGACCCAGTACTTC. Translating gives CASLGGGETQYF.

Many counts were recorded for this clone. The chain uses TRBV5-8 and TRBJ2-3, with a possible D match to TRBD2 (7 bases). CDR1 SGHTS and CDR2 YDEGEE come from the germline V gene. The CDR3 runs 15 residues. Trimming removed 0 bases at V and 5 bases at J, with 13 bases between. The CDR3 DNA reads TGTGCCAGCAGCTTGGTGGGGGGGGCCATAGATACGCAGTATTTT. Translated: CASSLVGGAIDTQYF.

The chain combines TRBV6-5 with TRBJ1-6, with TRBD1 as a possible D gene (5 bases). The CDR3 runs to 12 residues. Per the germline V gene, CDR1 is MNHEY and CDR2 is SVGAGI. Between the trimmed V and J ends, which lost 6 bases and 7 bases, there was a span of 7 bases. The CDR3 DNA reads as TGTGCCAGCAGCTCAGGGAATTCACCCCTCCACTTT. It yields the protein CASSSGNSPLHF.

This clone was counted a few times. The rearrangement uses TRBV9 and TRBJ2-1, with TRBD1 matching 12 bases. The CDR3 runs 16 residues. The V gene end was trimmed by 0 bases and the J gene end by 9 bases; junction bases not matched to a gene: 7. CDR1 is SGDLS, CDR2 YYNGEE, per germline. CDR3 sequence reads: CASSVAKGQGAGEQFF. The DNA for the CDR3 is TGTGCCAGCAGCGTAGCTAAGGGACAGGGGGCTGGTGAGCAGTTCTTC. The full variable domain, rest sourced from reference TRBV9 and TRBJ2-1, is DSGVTQTPKHLITATGQRVTLRCSPRSGDLSVYWYQQSLDQGLQFLIQYYNGEERAKGNILERFSAQQFPDLHSELNLSSLELGDSALYFCASSVAKGQGAGEQFFGPGTRLTVL.

The chain combines TRBV28 with TRBJ1-1; TRBD1 is a possible D gene (6 bases). The CDR3 runs 14 residues. CDR1 is MDHEN and CDR2 is SYDVKM in the germline V gene. V was clipped by 7 bases and J by 1 base, with 13 bases between them. The CDR3 bases are TGTGCCAGCAATTCCCCCAGGGGGAACACTGAAGCTTTCTTT. As protein: CASNSPRGNTEAFF. The full variable domain, completed using reference TRBV28 and TRBJ1-1, is DVKVTQSSRYLVKRTGEKVFLECVQDMDHENMFWYRQDPGLGLRLIYFSYDVKMKEKGDIPEGYSVSREKKERFSLILESASTNQTSMYLCASNSPRGNTEAFFGQGTRLTVV.

V is TRBV5-6 and J is TRBJ2-6; unclear D gene. The CDR3 runs 15 residues. The germline V and J ends were trimmed by 2 bases and 4 bases, with 10 bases remaining between them. Germline lookup yields CDR1 SGHDT and CDR2 YYEEEE. CDR3 in DNA: TGTGCCAGCAGCTTCCGACGGGTCGGGGCCAACGTCCTGACTTTC. Translating gives CASSFRRVGANVLTF. Based on the CDR3 plus reference TRBV5-6 and TRBJ2-6, the full variable domain is DAGVTQSPTHLIKTRGQQVTLRCSPKSGHDTVSWYQQALGQGPQFIFQYYEEEERQRGNFPDRFSGHQFPNYSSELNVNALLLGDSALYLCASSFRRVGANVLTFGAGSRLTVL.

V gene TRBV18 combines with J gene TRBJ2-5; TRBD2 agrees at 7 bases. The J segment lost 1 base and the V segment lost 1 base, leaving 9 bases of the junction unmatched. Germline V CDR1 and CDR2: KGHSH, LQKENI. The CDR3 length is 17 residues. The CDR3 here is CASSPLGLPTTQETQYF. The DNA for the CDR3 is TGTGCCAGCTCACCACTGGGACTACCTACGACCCAAGAGACCCAGTACTTC.

The sample holds a few counts of this clone. The chain is built from TRBV7-2 and TRBJ2-7; 8 nucleotides match TRBD2. Germline V lookup: CDR1 SGHTA, CDR2 FQGNSA. The J segment lost 5 bases and the V segment lost 5 bases, leaving 11 bases of the junction unmatched. This CDR3 has 15 amino acids. CDR3 DNA: TGTGCCAGCAGCCCCAGGGCGGGGGGCGGAGACGAGCAGTACTTC. Translation: CASSPRAGGGDEQYF.

The CDR3 is CASSLAAANTGELFF. CDR3 coding DNA: TGTGCCAGCAGCCTCGCGGCAGCGAACACCGGGGAGCTGTTTTTT. J is TRBJ2-2 and V is TRBV7-2; D gene uncertain. The CDR3 totals 15 residues. Germline loops: CDR1 SGHTA, CDR2 FQGNSA. Deletions cut 5 bases from V and 0 bases from J, with 10 bases between.

The rearrangement joins TRBV30 to TRBJ1-5; 8 bases line up with TRBD1. CDR3 size: 14 residues. With 3 bases clipped from V and 6 bases from J, the junction kept 7 bases outside the gene matches. Germline lookup yields CDR1 GTSNPN and CDR2 SVGIG (reference sequence). The CDR3: CAWRPGQGLQPQHF. CDR3 bases: TGTGCCTGGAGACCCGGACAGGGCCTTCAGCCCCAGCATTTT.

J is TRBJ2-3 and V is TRBV9; 9 bases match TRBD2. From germline, CDR1 is SGDLS and CDR2 YYNGEE. This CDR3 is 15 amino acids long. The junction had 3 bases not matched to a gene; V was cut back by 0 bases and J by 4 bases. CDR3 DNA sequence: TGTGCCAGCAGCGTAGAGCGGGGGGACGCAGATACGCAGTATTTT. It translates to CASSVERGDADTQYF.

The genes are TRBV14 and TRBJ1-6; the D gene is possibly TRBD1 (5 bases). V lost 5 bases, J lost 7 bases, and 15 bases lay in between. The CDR3 has 15 amino acids. Germline assignment: CDR1 SGHDN and CDR2 FVKESK. The CDR3 region is CASSEQENRNSPLHF. CDR3 nucleotides: TGTGCCAGCAGCGAACAGGAGAATAGAAATTCACCCCTCCACTTT.

This chain links TRBV30 with TRBJ1-4, with D possibly TRBD1 on 5 matching bases. The CDR3 is 11 residues long. V was shortened by 7 bases and J by 7 bases, with 10 bases between the two germline ends. Germline-derived CDR1 and CDR2 are GTSNPN and SVGIG (reference sequence). The CDR3 coding sequence is TGTGCCTCCCAGGGATTTGAAAAACTGTTTTTT. Encoded protein: CASQGFEKLFF.

J is TRBJ2-5 and V is TRBV3-1 (or the pseudogene TRBV3-2); D possibly corresponds to TRBD2 (6 bases). Trimming cost V 4 bases and J 2 bases, with 11 bases left between them. The CDR3 has 14 amino acids. In germline, CDR1 is LGHDT, CDR2 YNNKEL (reference sequence). CDR3 region: CASSPPGLQETQYF. DNA of the CDR3: TGTGCCAGCAGCCCCCCCGGACTACAAGAGACCCAGTACTTC.

This sequence joins TRBV20-1 and TRBJ1-4, with TRBD1 matching 9 bases. Unmatched junction bases numbered 2, after V lost 8 bases and J lost 7 bases. This CDR3 contains 11 residues. Germline assignment: CDR1 DFQATT and CDR2 SNEGSKA (reference sequence). CDR3 coding DNA: TGCAGTACAGGGGGCCTTGAAAAACTGTTTTTT. Translation: CSTGGLEKLFF.

The V gene is TRBV9, the J gene TRBJ2-1, with D possibly being TRBD2 (7 bases). The CDR3 has 18 amino acids. V lost 0 bases and J lost 2, with 18 bases in between. The V gene's germline CDR1 is SGDLS and CDR2 YYNGEE. The CDR3 reads CASSVGPHGGGTYNEQFF. In DNA, the CDR3 is TGTGCCAGCAGCGTAGGGCCCCACGGCGGGGGCACCTACAATGAGCAGTTCTTC.

J is TRBJ1-1 and V is TRBV3-1 (or the pseudogene TRBV3-2), with TRBD1 as a possible D gene (6 bases). Per the germline V gene, CDR1 is LGHDT and CDR2 is YNNKEL (reference sequence). CDR3 length: 12 residues. Trimming took off 6 bases at V and 4 bases at J, with 9 bases between the two ends. The CDR3 DNA reads as TGTGCCAGCAGTCTCAGGGGCACTGAAGCTTTCTTT. It encodes CASSLRGTEAFF.

This rearrangement joins TRBV7-2 to TRBJ1-6; unclear D gene. This CDR3 has 14 amino acids. The germline CDR1 and CDR2 sequences are SGHTA and FQGNSA. V was cut by 1 base and J by 5 bases, with 6 bases left in between. DNA of the CDR3: TGTGCCAGCAGCTTAGTCCGTAATAATTCACCCCTCCACTTT. Translated, it gives CASSLVRNNSPLHF.

The genes are TRBV28 and TRBJ1-6; maybe TRBD1 (6 bases). This CDR3 has 18 residues. Looked up from germline, CDR1 is MDHEN and CDR2 is SYDVKM. Trimming shortened V by 1 base and J by 2 bases, and 15 bases separated the two germline ends. The CDR3 DNA reads TGTGCCAGCAGTTTATCCTCCCCTTGGACAGCCTATAATTCACCCCTCCACTTT. Residues: CASSLSSPWTAYNSPLHF. Supplemented by reference TRBV28 and TRBJ1-6, the full variable domain reads DVKVTQSSRYLVKRTGEKVFLECVQDMDHENMFWYRQDPGLGLRLIYFSYDVKMKEKGDIPEGYSVSREKKERFSLILESASTNQTSMYLCASSLSSPWTAYNSPLHFGNGTRLTVT.

Only one count was recorded for this clone. The chain is built from TRBV19 and TRBJ2-2, with 8 positions matching TRBD1. There are 14 residues in the CDR3. CDR1 and CDR2 (germline): LNHDA, SQIVND (reference sequence). V gave up 4 bases and J gave up 3 bases; unmatched junction bases: 1. The CDR3 loop is CASSTGGDTGELFF. Here the CDR3 DNA reads TGTGCCAGTAGTACAGGGGGCGACACCGGGGAGCTGTTTTTT.

The V gene is TRBV6-5, the J gene TRBJ1-1; D remains unclear. The CDR3 contains 14 residues. CDR1 is MNHEY and CDR2 is SVGAGI in the germline V gene. Trimming removed 7 bases at V and 1 base at J, with 13 bases between. The CDR3: CASKNDPGNTEAFF. For the CDR3, the DNA is TGTGCCAGCAAGAATGATCCGGGGAACACTGAAGCTTTCTTT.

The rearrangement links TRBV5-1 to TRBJ1-1; no definite D call. Germline CDR1 SGHRS, CDR2 YFSETQ. The CDR3 extends over 15 amino acids. V was cut by 4 bases and J by 6 bases, with 19 bases left in between. The CDR3 nucleotides are TGCGCCAGCAGCCTGGGGTCTGGGGAGTTGGCTGAAGCTTTCTTT. It is translated as CASSLGSGELAEAFF.

The chain links TRBV2 to TRBJ1-6, with 9 positions matching TRBD1. CDR1 is SNHLY, CDR2 FYNNEI, per germline. This CDR3 is built from 17 residues. With 6 bases clipped from V and 0 bases from J, the junction kept 6 bases outside the gene matches. CDR3 nucleotide sequence: TGTGCCAGCAGATATGGACAGGGGAGCTCCTATAATTCACCCCTCCACTTT. As protein: CASRYGQGSSYNSPLHF.